What follows is one T cell receptor (beta chain) and its context. Its recognized antigen is unknown. Qualities for individual bases were not recorded, and no much larger clone is one base off. V gives up 0 bases and J gives up 6 bases, and the segment between their germline ends measures 10 bases. CDR1 and CDR2, per the germline V gene, are SGDLS and YYNGEE. From the cysteine through the phenylalanine, the CDR3 covers 13 amino acids. Only the CDR3 region is kept as DNA, spanning 39 bases read in frame from base 1. The trial excluded patients who had a history of autoimmune disease or were on systemic immunosuppression. Peripheral blood for TCR sequencing was collected from all dose cohorts at baseline, on cycle 4 day 1, and on cycle 7 day 1. The samples were taken from a phase I, first-in-human, multicenter, open-label dose-escalation trial of ivuxolimab. Adults with locally advanced or metastatic head and neck squamous cell, hepatocellular, melanoma or renal cell carcinoma were enrolled in the trial. Before TCR sequencing, CD4+ and CD8+ T cells were separately sorted from peripheral blood.

The data originate from a study of OX40 agonist ivuxolimab in advanced cancers. For context, the study as a whole: Ivuxolimab, which targeted the costimulatory receptor OX40 (CD134), was an agonistic, fully human IgG2 monoclonal antibody. Intravenous ivuxolimab was administered to patients every 2 weeks at six dose levels: 0.01, 0.1, 0.3, 1.5, 3 and 10 mg/kg. Of the roughly 53 patients in dose escalation, around 19 had hepatocellular carcinoma, some 15 had melanoma, 9 had renal cell carcinoma and 9 had head and neck cancer. In the dose-escalation cohort, nearly 85% of patients were male, and the mean age was roughly 56 years with a range of roughly 20 to 80. Patients were allowed to have had prior anti-PD-1, anti-PD-L1 or anti-CTLA-4 therapy, and 40% to 45% of the dose-escalation patients had been treated with checkpoint inhibitors. Three dose-escalation patients achieved partial responses, one with hepatocellular carcinoma and two with cutaneous melanoma. Peripheral TCRbeta sequencing aimed to test whether ivuxolimab altered TCR sequence diversity and caused clonal T-cell expansion. The paper reports the monotherapy dose-escalation portion (N of about 54 patients) of the phase I ivuxolimab trial.

Genomic DNA was isolated from the sorted cells so that the TCRbeta CDR3 region could be sequenced. The immunoSEQ Assay was used for sequencing of TCRbeta CDR3 regions. The source is immuneACCESS, and TCRdb retained only in-frame sequences with V and J called. Part of the clones is not carried over; for the studies checked, unresolved V genes explain less than half of this, and the remainder is unexplained. In this sample the table shows fewer than 55,000 clones, about 76% of which occur a single time. Almost 6.5% of the sample lies in the top ten. Study-level results and caveats: After ivuxolimab, expanded clones were on average more numerous among CD8+ T cells than among CD4+ T cells. Low levels of normalized T-cell clonal expansion were also seen in some patients who did not respond. Antigen specificity was not determined for the clonally expanded peripheral T cells. At doses from 0.1 to 3.0 mg/kg, clonal expansion was seen in both CD4+ and CD8+ blood T cells between baseline and week 6. In the 0.1-3.0 mg/kg groups, partial responders had among the lowest normalized peripheral clonal expansion, particularly in CD8+ T cells.

In this chain, TRBV9 is recombined with TRBJ2-7, with TRBD2 as a weak D call on 5 bases. This sequence was found in an adult with an advanced solid tumor such as melanoma, head and neck, liver or kidney cancer. The sequencing used CD4+ or CD8+ T cells sorted from blood, collected in a trial of the OX40 agonist ivuxolimab. The CDR3 protein sequence reads: CASSVVESGEQYF. DNA sequence: TGTGCCAGCAGCGTAGTGGAAAGCGGCGAGCAGTACTTC.